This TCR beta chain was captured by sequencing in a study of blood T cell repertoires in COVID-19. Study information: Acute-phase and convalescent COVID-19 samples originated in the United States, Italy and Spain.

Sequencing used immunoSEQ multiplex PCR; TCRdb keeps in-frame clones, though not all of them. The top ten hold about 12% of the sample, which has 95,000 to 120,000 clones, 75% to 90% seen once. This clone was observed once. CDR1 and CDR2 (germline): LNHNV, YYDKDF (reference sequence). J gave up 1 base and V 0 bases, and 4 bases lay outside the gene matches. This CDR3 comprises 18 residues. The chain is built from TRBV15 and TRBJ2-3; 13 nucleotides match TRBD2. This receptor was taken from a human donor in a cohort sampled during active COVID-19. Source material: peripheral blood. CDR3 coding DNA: TGTGCCACCAGCAGAGATCAACTAGCGGGGGGGGGCACAGATACGCAGTATTTT. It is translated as CATSRDQLAGGGTDTQYF.